This TCR beta chain was profiled in a study of cytotoxic CD8 clonotypes in ibrutinib-treated CLL. At the level of the study: The study recorded mean values of approximately 260,000 productive templates and 94,082 productive rearrangements per sample.

TCRdb keeps only in-frame clones here, not all; method: immunoSEQ multiplex PCR. The table lists more than 110,000 clones, roughly 76% of them singletons. Trimming cost V 1 base and J 2 bases; bases outside gene matches: 6. Germline CDR1 SEHNR, CDR2 FQNEAQ (reference sequence). This CDR3 contains 16 residues. General study results and limits: Before falling back toward baseline at progression, clonality had risen at the time of ibrutinib response. Clonality was higher at baseline than in age-matched healthy donors and tracked circulating CD8+ T-cell counts.

Points on this clone: The antigen is unknown.

The sample in question was PBMCs, obtained after 24 months of ibrutinib treatment. V usage is TRBV7-9 and J usage is TRBJ2-7; 9 bases fit TRBD1. The clonotype originates from a human donor with chronic lymphocytic leukemia. CDR3 region: CASSLGPGQGAYEQYF. CDR3 DNA: TGTGCCAGCAGCTTAGGACCGGGACAGGGCGCCTACGAGCAGTACTTC.